The 13 T cell receptor beta chains below all came from one sample that was sequenced in a study of Graves' ophthalmopathy and Graves' hyperthyroidism. RNA transcripts were the template, and TCR beta CDR3 regions were amplified from them. HTBI primers were used in a first-round RT-PCR, which preceded a second-round multiplex PCR. TCRdb reprocessed the multiplex PCR reads via MiXCR and lists one record per CDR3 protein. This table has over a million distinct CDR3 sequences, 36% appearing once. The sample consisted of peripheral blood or thyroid tissue (not recorded which). Every receptor here comes from an adult man with Graves' hyperthyroidism.

This clonotype was counted many times. J is TRBJ2-2 and V is TRBV7-9, with no clear D. In germline, CDR1 is SEHNR, CDR2 FQNEAQ (reference sequence). The CDR3 is 11 residues long. CDR3 bases: TGTGTTCCCTTAGCCGCCGGGGAGCTGTTTTTT. Residues: CVPLAAGELFF.

This clonotype was seen ten or more times. This chain uses TRBV20-1 with TRBJ2-7, with 8 bases that match TRBD2. Germline V gene lookup returns CDR1 DFQATT and CDR2 SNEGSKA (reference sequence). J was trimmed by 3 bases and V by 3 bases; bases with no gene match: 4. The length of the CDR3 is 13 residues. This chain's CDR3 is CSARRGDGYEQYF. The CDR3 coding sequence is TGCAGTGCTAGGCGGGGGGACGGCTACGAGCAGTACTTC.

This chain connects TRBV29-1 to TRBJ2-7, with D possibly TRBD1 on 8 matching bases. From germline, CDR1 is SQVTM and CDR2 ANQGSEA. The V end lost 6 bases, the J end lost 7 bases, and 13 bases lay between the germline ends. CDR3 length: 11 residues. The DNA for the CDR3 is TGCAGCGTCGGGAGGACAGGGGAGCAGTACTTC. Translation: CSVGRTGEQYF.

The V gene is TRBV29-1, the J gene TRBJ1-3; 10 nucleotides match TRBD1. Germline CDR1 SQVTM, CDR2 ANQGSEA. CDR3 length: 13 amino acids. The junction had 1 base not matched to a gene; V was cut back by 6 bases and J by 2 bases. CDR3 DNA: TGCAGCGTAGACAGGGGGCCTGGAAACACCATATATTTT. Protein: CSVDRGPGNTIYF.

This clonotype was detected ten times or more. This chain connects TRBV19 to TRBJ1-3, with D possibly matching TRBD1 (5 bases). Germline V gene lookup returns CDR1 LNHDA and CDR2 SQIVND (reference sequence). The CDR3 length is 15 residues. V was cut by 5 bases and J by 0 bases, with 11 bases left in between. CDR3 amino acids: CASSATGNSGNTIYF. The CDR3 DNA is TGTGCCAGTAGTGCCACAGGAAACTCTGGAAACACCATATATTTT.

About this clonotype: A clone one base away is much larger, so this may be a read error. The CDR3 region is CASSMGPSRNQPQHF. As DNA, the CDR3 is TGCGCCAGCAGCATGGGACCTTCCCGCAATCAGCCCCAGCATTTT. This sequence joins TRBV5-1 and TRBJ1-5, with D perhaps TRBD1 (5 bases). V shed 4 bases and J shed 2 bases, with 13 bases lying between them. Germline V gene sequence: CDR1 SGHRS, CDR2 YFSETQ. The CDR3 length is 15 residues.

This clonotype has just a few counts. The V call is TRBV4-1, the J call TRBJ1-1; D unresolved. V was trimmed by 0 bases and J by 4 bases, leaving 21 bases between them. This CDR3 has 18 residues. From germline, CDR1 is MGHRA and CDR2 YSYEKL. The CDR3 region is CASSQDTVLGRASTEAFF. Written as DNA, the CDR3 is TGCGCCAGCAGCCAAGATACGGTGTTGGGGAGGGCGAGCACTGAAGCTTTCTTT.

This clonotype showed up many times. This rearrangement joins TRBV20-1 to TRBJ2-7, with D perhaps being TRBD1 or TRBD2 (5 bases each). The CDR3 length is 13 residues. CDR1 and CDR2 from the germline V gene are DFQATT and SNEGSKA (reference sequence). V was shortened by 5 bases and J by 0 bases, with 11 bases between the two germline ends. The CDR3 spells CSADRDPSYEQYF. The CDR3, as DNA: TGCAGTGCTGACCGGGACCCCTCCTACGAGCAGTACTTC.

The rearrangement joins TRBV25-1 to TRBJ2-2; 7 bases are a match to TRBD1. Germline V gene data show CDR1 as MGHDK and CDR2 as SYGVNS. V lost 6 bases, J lost 5 bases, and 12 bases stayed unmatched. The length of the CDR3 is 16 residues. CDR3 DNA: TGTGCCAGCAGGCGACAGGGCGAGGGATCGACCGGGGAGCTGTTTTTT. Translated, it gives CASRRQGEGSTGELFF. Looking up the rest from reference TRBV25-1 and TRBJ2-2 gives the full variable domain: EADIYQTPRYLVIGTGKKITLECSQTMGHDKMYWYQQDPGMELHLIHYSYGVNSTEKGDLSSESTVSRIRTEHFPLTLESARPSHTSQYLCASRRQGEGSTGELFFGEGSRLTVL.

In the case of this clonotype: This may be a read error: a much more frequent sequence differs by one nucleotide. The CDR3 bases are TGTGCCAGCAGCACATCTGGTGAGAGGAACCAAGAGACCCAGTACTTC. Translation gives CASSTSGERNQETQYF. The chain links TRBV7-2 to TRBJ2-5, with D unresolved. CDR1 is SGHTA, CDR2 FQGNSA, per germline. The V end was cut by 5 bases, the J end by 0 bases, with 16 bases between. The CDR3 runs to 16 residues.

CDR3: CASSSLTSVYEQYF. CDR3 nucleotides: TGTGCCAGCAGCTCCCTAACTAGCGTCTACGAGCAGTACTTC. The rearrangement uses TRBV12-3 or TRBV12-4 and TRBJ2-7; 7 bases align to TRBD2. CDR3 length: 14 amino acids. The V segment lost 6 bases and the J segment 3 bases; nucleotides outside the gene matches: 8.

To note about this clonotype: This could be a read error, since a much larger clone is one nucleotide away. V usage is TRBV2 and J usage is TRBJ2-5, with 10 bases fitting TRBD1. The trim removed 5 bases at V and 3 bases at J, leaving 9 bases unmatched. This CDR3 contains 16 residues. Looked up from germline, CDR1 is SNHLY and CDR2 is FYNNEI. In DNA form, the CDR3 reads TGTGCCAGCAGTTTCTACGGGACAGGGGCCGAAGAGACCCAGTACTTC. As protein: CASSFYGTGAEETQYF.

This clonotype showed up many times. The V and J genes are TRBV2 and TRBJ2-7, with D possibly being TRBD2 (6 bases). The CDR3 totals 14 residues. From germline, CDR1 is SNHLY and CDR2 FYNNEI. Trimming cost V 11 bases and J 4 bases, with 21 bases left between them. CDR3 in amino acids: CAGTTGLGTYEQYF. The DNA of the CDR3 is TGTGCCGGAACGACGGGACTGGGGACGTACGAGCAGTACTTC.